Presented here are 29 T cell receptor beta chains from one specimen sequenced in a study of cytotoxic CD8 clonotypes in ibrutinib-treated CLL. Assay: immunoSEQ multiplex PCR; the TCRdb copy retains only in-frame clones and omits some. This table has 150,000 to 250,000 clones, 72% appearing once. Source: PBMCs, taken after 24 months of ibrutinib treatment. Every receptor here comes from a human donor with chronic lymphocytic leukemia.

The V call is TRBV7-2, the J call TRBJ2-2; no firm D call. CDR1 is SGHTA and CDR2 is FQGNSA in the germline V gene. V shed 1 base and J shed 4 bases, with 10 bases lying between them. The CDR3 consists of 15 residues. CDR3 in DNA: TGTGCCAGCAGCTTAGAAGGTGGAAGCACCGGGGAGCTGTTTTTT. Translated, it gives CASSLEGGSTGELFF.

The table lists this clone with many counts. The J gene is TRBJ1-2, the V gene TRBV29-1, with D tentatively TRBD1 (5 bases). CDR3 length equals 13 residues. The germline V gene has CDR1 SQVTM and CDR2 ANQGSEA. V shed 7 bases and J shed 3 bases, with 15 bases lying between them. CDR3 DNA sequence: TGCAGCGCCGCCTCGGGGCAGGACTATGGCTACACCTTC. This codes for CSAASGQDYGYTF.

The chain carries TRBV4-3 and TRBJ1-2; D unresolved. This CDR3 spans 16 amino acids. Germline CDR1 LGHNA, CDR2 YSLEER. Trimming removed 2 bases from V and 4 bases from J, with 17 bases in between. CDR3 coding DNA: TGCGCCAGCAGCCAAAGCGCCTCGGGCCAGGCCTATGGCTACACCTTC. The encoded protein is CASSQSASGQAYGYTF.

The chain links TRBV5-1 to TRBJ2-1, with 11 bases lining up with TRBD2. V lost 4 bases, J lost 3 bases, and 3 bases stayed unmatched. This CDR3 has 15 amino acids. Germline V gives CDR1 SGHRS, CDR2 YFSETQ. CDR3 nucleotide sequence: TGCGCCAGCAGCGGAGGACTAGCGGGCTACAATGAGCAGTTCTTC. This gives the protein CASSGGLAGYNEQFF.

The chain employs TRBV6-1 and TRBJ2-2, with D perhaps matching TRBD1 (5 bases). In germline, CDR1 is MNHNS, CDR2 SASEGT. Trimming left V 2 bases short and J 3 bases short, with 10 bases between. The CDR3 sequence is 15 residues long. CDR3 protein: CASSEQGVDTGELFF. As DNA, the CDR3 is TGTGCCAGCAGTGAACAGGGCGTGGACACCGGGGAGCTGTTTTTT.

V and J are TRBV28 and TRBJ2-7; TRBD2 might be the D (5 bases). Between the trimmed V and J ends, which lost 4 bases and 5 bases, there was a span of 15 bases. The CDR3 spans 14 residues. Germline lookup yields CDR1 MDHEN and CDR2 SYDVKM. Here the CDR3 reads CASSSFGDWDEQYF. The CDR3, as DNA: TGTGCCAGCAGTTCGTTCGGGGATTGGGACGAGCAGTACTTC.

The chain has TRBV11-2 and TRBJ1-2; D might be TRBD1 (5 bases). Germline CDR1 and CDR2: SGHAT and FQNNGV. V was clipped by 2 bases and J by 8 bases, with 18 bases between them. There are 15 residues in the CDR3. The CDR3 here is CASSLFLGASNGYTF. DNA of the CDR3: TGTGCCAGCAGCTTATTTCTAGGGGCCTCGAACGGCTACACCTTC.

The CDR3 is CASKSSGSFGELFF. DNA for the CDR3: TGCGCCAGTAAATCTAGCGGGAGCTTCGGGGAGCTGTTTTTT. The genes are TRBV10-2 and TRBJ2-2; 10 nucleotides agree with TRBD2. The CDR3 has 14 residues. V shed 9 bases, J shed 7 bases, and the junction held 8 bases outside the gene matches. Germline lookup yields CDR1 WSHSY and CDR2 SAAADI.

The chain carries TRBV18 and TRBJ1-1; no clear D gene. V lost 3 bases to trimming and J lost 3 bases, with 14 bases between them. The CDR3 runs 15 residues. Per germline, CDR1 KGHSH and CDR2 LQKENI. CDR3 region: CASSPTNPWDTEAFF. The CDR3 coding sequence is TGTGCCAGCTCACCCACAAATCCCTGGGACACTGAAGCTTTCTTT. Full variable domain (remainder filled in from reference TRBV18 and TRBJ1-1): NAGVMQNPRHLVRRRGQEARLRCSPMKGHSHVYWYRQLPEEGLKFMVYLQKENIIDESGMPKERFSAEFPKEGPSILRIQQVVRGDSAAYFCASSPTNPWDTEAFFGQGTRLTVV.

This chain joins TRBV7-6 and TRBJ1-2, with D possibly TRBD1 on 5 matching bases. This CDR3 comprises 16 residues. The germline V gene encodes CDR1 SGHVS and CDR2 FNYEAQ. V lost 3 bases and J lost 7, with 21 bases in between. The CDR3 spells CASSFLLDQGSGGYTF. CDR3 in DNA: TGTGCCAGCAGCTTCCTTTTGGATCAGGGTAGCGGTGGCTACACCTTC.

This clone occurred a few times. The chain carries TRBV27 and TRBJ1-2, with a possible D match to TRBD1 (5 bases). Trimming pared 6 bases from V and 4 bases from J, leaving 12 bases between. Per germline, CDR1 MNHEY and CDR2 SMNVEV (reference sequence). This CDR3 is built from 13 residues. CDR3 in DNA: TGTGCCAGCAGCTTGGGGGTGTCCTATGGCTACACCTTC. Protein sequence: CASSLGVSYGYTF.

The V gene is TRBV5-6, the J gene TRBJ1-2; D unclear. Trimming took off 7 bases at V and 4 bases at J, with 26 bases between the two ends. Germline CDR1 is SGHDT and CDR2 is YYEEEE. The length of the CDR3 is 17 residues. The CDR3 loop reads CASRFTTTGQAIYGYTF. The CDR3 DNA sequence: TGTGCCAGCCGTTTCACAACTACTGGGCAGGCGATCTATGGCTACACCTTC.

J is TRBJ1-2 and V is TRBV30, with 8 nucleotides matching TRBD1. With V trimmed by 4 bases and J by 7 bases, 11 bases remained unmatched. CDR1 is GTSNPN, CDR2 SVGIG, per germline (reference sequence). This CDR3 spans 14 amino acids. This CDR3 is CAWNLLQGALGYTF. The CDR3 bases are TGTGCCTGGAACCTCCTCCAGGGGGCGCTTGGCTACACCTTC.

This clone is a singleton in its sample. The J gene is TRBJ1-2, the V gene TRBV4-3; D gene uncertain. V dropped 1 base and J dropped 4 bases, with 10 bases sitting between them. Germline-derived CDR1 and CDR2 are LGHNA and YSLEER. CDR3 length: 14 amino acids. CDR3 coding DNA: TGCGCCAGCAGCCAAGGCCGTTCGGGCTATGGCTACACCTTC. It is translated as CASSQGRSGYGYTF.

The V call is TRBV28, the J call TRBJ2-1, with 10 bases fitting TRBD2. Germline V gives CDR1 MDHEN, CDR2 SYDVKM. V dropped 8 bases and J dropped 1; count of bases not matched to a gene: 8. The CDR3 runs to 16 residues. CDR3 nucleotide sequence: TGTGCCAGCTTATCTAGCGGGAGCCGGTCCTACAATGAGCAGTTCTTC. The encoded protein is CASLSSGSRSYNEQFF.

V and J are TRBV28 and TRBJ1-2, with D unresolved. Trimming removed 2 bases at V and 4 bases at J, with 11 bases between. CDR3 length equals 14 residues. Per the germline V gene, CDR1 is MDHEN and CDR2 is SYDVKM. In DNA form, the CDR3 reads TGTGCCAGCAGTTTAGACCAGACCGTCTATGGCTACACCTTC. Amino acid sequence: CASSLDQTVYGYTF.

The rearrangement uses TRBV27 and TRBJ2-1, with a possible D match to TRBD1 (5 bases). CDR3 length equals 14 residues. In germline, CDR1 is MNHEY, CDR2 SMNVEV (reference sequence). The germline V and J ends were trimmed by 2 bases and 6 bases, with 11 bases remaining between them. The DNA of the CDR3 is TGTGCCAGCAGTTTACAGGGTCGTGTCAATGAGCAGTTCTTC. Protein product: CASSLQGRVNEQFF.

The CDR3 is CASSPTPSGRADSYEQYF. The DNA for the CDR3 is TGCGCCAGCAGCCCCACTCCTAGCGGGAGGGCCGATTCCTACGAGCAGTACTTC. The chain is built from TRBV5-1 and TRBJ2-7, with 12 positions matching TRBD2. In germline, CDR1 is SGHRS, CDR2 YFSETQ. The CDR3 totals 18 residues. V gave up 4 bases and J gave up 1 base; unmatched junction bases: 12.

This chain joins TRBV19 and TRBJ1-2; D ambiguous. The V gene's germline CDR1 is LNHDA and CDR2 SQIVND (reference sequence). This CDR3 region has 14 residues. Deletions cut 2 bases from V and 2 bases from J, with 9 bases between. In DNA form, the CDR3 reads TGTGCCAGTAGTATATTGGCAGAAAACTATGGCTACACCTTC. It is translated as CASSILAENYGYTF.

V usage is TRBV7-9 and J usage is TRBJ2-2; the D is unclear. The germline CDR1 and CDR2 sequences are SEHNR and FQNEAQ (reference sequence). The CDR3 spans 12 residues. The V end was cut by 6 bases, the J end by 3 bases, with 5 bases between. CDR3 sequence reads: CASSRYTGELFF. The CDR3 DNA is TGTGCCAGCAGTCGGTACACCGGGGAGCTGTTTTTT. The full variable domain, completed using reference TRBV7-9 and TRBJ2-2, is DTGVSQNPRHKITKRGQNVTFRCDPISEHNRLYWYRQTLGQGPEFLTYFQNEAQLEKSRLLSDRFSAERPKGSFSTLEIQRTEQGDSAMYLCASSRYTGELFFGEGSRLTVL.

Notes on this clone: One end of the junction fails to match germline, which may point to a read error. The CDR3 here is CASSLDASGSGNEQFF. CDR3 nucleotide sequence: TGTGCTAGCAGCTTAGATGCTAGCGGGAGCGGGAATGAGCAGTTCTTC. This rearrangement joins TRBV7-7 to TRBJ2-1, with 10 bases identical to TRBD2. Germline V CDR1 and CDR2: SSHAT, FNYEAQ (reference sequence). This CDR3 comprises 16 residues.

This sequence joins TRBV7-3 and TRBJ1-1, with a weak D call TRBD1 (6 bases). V gave up 8 bases and J gave up 1 base, with 11 bases separating them. This CDR3 has 13 residues. Germline V gene sequence: CDR1 SGHTA, CDR2 FQGTGA. In DNA, the CDR3 is TGTGCCAGCGCAAGGGGGGCGAACACTGAAGCTTTCTTT. Translating gives CASARGANTEAFF.

This chain uses TRBV6-6 with TRBJ2-7; 8 positions match TRBD1. The V gene end was trimmed by 0 bases and the J gene end by 4 bases; junction bases not matched to a gene: 8. This CDR3 region has 16 residues. CDR1 and CDR2 from the germline V gene are MNHNY and SVGAGI (reference sequence). CDR3 residues: CASSYSSAGGVYEQYF. CDR3 nucleotide sequence: TGTGCCAGCAGTTACTCGTCGGCAGGGGGCGTTTACGAGCAGTACTTC.

The chain is built from TRBV29-1 and TRBJ2-1; a possible D gene is TRBD1 (5 bases). CDR3 length: 13 residues. Germline V gene sequence: CDR1 SQVTM, CDR2 ANQGSEA. Trimming took 3 bases from V and 8 from J, leaving 14 bases between them. CDR3 nucleotides: TGCAGCGTTGACATTAGGGCAGGGCATGAGCAGTTCTTC. Residues: CSVDIRAGHEQFF.

V usage is TRBV27 and J usage is TRBJ2-2; 8 bases match TRBD1. Germline CDR1 is MNHEY and CDR2 is SMNVEV (reference sequence). The CDR3 contains 15 residues. V was clipped by 5 bases and J by 5 bases; unmatched bases: 7. The CDR3 protein is CASSLRGRGTGELFF. For the CDR3, the DNA is TGTGCCAGCAGTCTCAGGGGGCGCGGGACCGGGGAGCTGTTTTTT.

This chain links TRBV19 with TRBJ1-5; D may be TRBD1 (6 bases). The CDR3 extends over 16 amino acids. V gave up 5 bases and J gave up 6 bases, with 20 bases separating them. Looked up from germline, CDR1 is LNHDA and CDR2 is SQIVND (reference sequence). CDR3 in amino acids: CASSSFRLGAGQPQHF. The CDR3 bases are TGTGCCAGTAGTTCCTTCAGGTTGGGGGCAGGTCAGCCCCAGCATTTT.

V usage is TRBV29-1 and J usage is TRBJ1-1; 7 nucleotides align to TRBD1. Germline assignment: CDR1 SQVTM and CDR2 ANQGSEA. CDR3 size: 15 residues. V lost 3 bases to trimming and J lost 1 base; unmatched junction nucleotides: 8. The CDR3 DNA follows: TGCAGCGTTGAGGGCACAGGGGCTACGAACACTGAAGCTTTCTTT. Protein sequence: CSVEGTGATNTEAFF.

The gene calls are TRBV6-6 and TRBJ1-2; a possible D gene is TRBD1 (5 bases). The CDR3 covers 14 residues. The V and J ends lost 2 bases and 7 bases respectively, with 14 bases between them. From germline, CDR1 is MNHNY and CDR2 SVGAGI (reference sequence). The CDR3 nucleotides are TGTGCCAGCAGTTACCGTCTCCTGGGACCTGGCTACACCTTC. Protein: CASSYRLLGPGYTF.

This clone occurred a few times. V usage is TRBV10-1 and J usage is TRBJ2-2; D perhaps matches TRBD1 (6 bases). From germline, CDR1 is WNHNN and CDR2 SYGVQD (reference sequence). CDR3 length: 16 amino acids. V lost 8 bases and J lost 3, with 19 bases in between. The CDR3 nucleotides read TGCGCCAGCGGGGGCGTCCGGCCAGGGGACACCGGGGAGCTGTTTTTT. It encodes CASGGVRPGDTGELFF.